Below are 13 T cell receptor beta chains sequenced from a single sample in a study of cytomegalovirus exposure and HLA in healthy donors (TCRdb year 2017). The library was built by means of the immunoSEQ multiplex PCR assay. For the multiplex PCR, a mixture combining 60 forward primers for TCR Vbeta segments and 13 reverse primers for TCR Jbeta segments was used. In TCRdb, the immuneACCESS table is reduced to in-frame sequences with V and J assigned. These tables do not hold every clone; where another copy was compared, an unresolved V gene accounts for under half, and the others remain unexplained. The sample table shows roughly 180,000 clones, and less than 90% are seen once. The top ten clonotypes cover around 4.1% of the sample. Sample: PBMCs. All receptors derive from a woman in her 50s in good health and CMV-seropositive.

The chain uses TRBV5-4 and TRBJ2-1; TRBD1 might be the D (5 bases). The germline CDR1 and CDR2 sequences are SGHNT and YYREEE (reference sequence). V was trimmed by 0 bases and J by 6 bases, leaving 7 bases between them. The CDR3 consists of 13 residues. The chain's CDR3 is CASSLETANEQFF. Written as DNA, the CDR3 is TGTGCCAGCAGCTTGGAGACAGCCAATGAGCAGTTCTTC.

The gene calls are TRBV7-2 and TRBJ1-2; TRBD1 matches at 8 bases. V trimming: 5 bases; J trimming: 5 bases; junction bases outside the gene matches: 10. The CDR3 runs 15 residues. Germline V lookup: CDR1 SGHTA, CDR2 FQGNSA. The CDR3 here is CASSPAWTGMYGYTF. In DNA, the CDR3 is TGTGCCAGCAGCCCCGCCTGGACAGGGATGTATGGCTACACCTTC. The entire variable domain, with the rest obtained from reference TRBV7-2 and TRBJ1-2, is as follows: GAGVSQSPSNKVTEKGKDVELRCDPISGHTALYWYRQSLGQGLEFLIYFQGNSAPDKSGLPSDRFSAERTGGSVSTLTIQRTQQEDSAVYLCASSPAWTGMYGYTFGSGTRLTVV.

The rearrangement joins TRBV4-1 to TRBJ1-2, with D possibly being TRBD1 (5 bases). CDR1 is MGHRA, CDR2 YSYEKL, per germline. The CDR3 consists of 16 residues. Trimming stripped 0 bases from V and 8 bases from J, with 19 bases between. Written as DNA, the CDR3 is TGCGCCAGCAGCCAAGAGACAGATTCATCAATATACGGCTACACCTTC. As protein: CASSQETDSSIYGYTF.

This clone was found once. The chain carries TRBV27 and TRBJ1-2, with D possibly matching TRBD1 (5 bases). Germline CDR1 is MNHEY and CDR2 is SMNVEV (reference sequence). With 6 bases removed from V and 4 bases from J, the gap between germline ends came to 21 bases. The CDR3 consists of 16 residues. The CDR3 is CASRSLRDSPLYGYTF. The CDR3 DNA is TGTGCCAGCAGATCCCTCCGGGACTCACCCCTCTATGGCTACACCTTC.

This clone was picked up one time. This chain links TRBV28 with TRBJ2-3; TRBD2 aligns across 11 bases. CDR3 size: 17 residues. From germline, CDR1 is MDHEN and CDR2 SYDVKM. With V trimmed by 5 bases and J by 5 bases, 12 bases remained unmatched. The CDR3 region has the DNA TGTGCCAGCAGTACCACCCTAGCGGGAGGTTCCGGAGATACGCAGTATTTT. As protein: CASSTTLAGGSGDTQYF.

This chain joins TRBV28 and TRBJ2-7; D perhaps matches TRBD2 (7 bases). CDR3 length: 13 amino acids. Germline CDR1 and CDR2: MDHEN and SYDVKM. Trimming shortened V by 6 bases and J by 3 bases, and 12 bases separated the two germline ends. CDR3 region: CASRQGGGYEQYF. Here the CDR3 DNA reads TGTGCCAGCAGACAAGGGGGGGGCTACGAGCAGTACTTC.

This sequence joins TRBV4-1 and TRBJ1-3, with 11 bases fitting TRBD1. Germline V gene lookup returns CDR1 MGHRA and CDR2 YSYEKL. V lost 7 bases to trimming and J lost 0 bases; unmatched junction nucleotides: 8. The CDR3 is 17 amino acids. The DNA for the CDR3 is TGCGCCAGCACCCCCCGGGACAGGGGGGGCTCTGGAAACACCATATATTTT. Amino acid sequence: CASTPRDRGGSGNTIYF.

The V call is TRBV19, the J call TRBJ2-7; D is perhaps TRBD1 (5 bases). V was cut by 5 bases and J by 3 bases, with 17 bases left in between. Per germline, CDR1 LNHDA and CDR2 SQIVND (reference sequence). The CDR3 runs 15 residues. CDR3 coding DNA: TGTGCCAGTAGTGTCCAGGTTCTAGGGGTCTACGAGCAGTACTTC. This translates into CASSVQVLGVYEQYF.

This chain connects TRBV7-3 to TRBJ2-7; 9 positions agree with TRBD2. This CDR3 contains 16 residues. J lost 3 bases, V lost 1 base, and 7 bases had no gene match. Germline CDR1 SGHTA, CDR2 FQGTGA. The CDR3 bases are TGTGCCAGCAGCTTAAACGGAGCGGGAGGTAACTACGAGCAGTACTTC. Protein: CASSLNGAGGNYEQYF.

This chain connects TRBV21-1 to TRBJ2-7; the table's D call, TRBD1, was not checked against the DNA. TRBV21-1 is tagged as a pseudogene. The CDR3 consists of 11 residues. The CDR3 bases are TGTGCCGGATTTCAGGGCCACGAGCAGTACTTC. Amino acid sequence: CAGFQGHEQYF.

The chain couples TRBV13 to TRBJ2-7; 11 nucleotides line up with TRBD2. Germline V gives CDR1 PRHDT, CDR2 FYEKMQ (reference sequence). V dropped 2 bases and J dropped 4; count of bases not matched to a gene: 4. The CDR3 contains 15 residues. CDR3: CASSLSPSGGYEQYF. The CDR3 DNA reads as TGTGCCAGCAGCTTAAGTCCTAGCGGGGGGTACGAGCAGTACTTC.

V is TRBV5-1 and J is TRBJ2-5; 9 nucleotides agree with TRBD2. The CDR3 totals 14 residues. Germline CDR1 SGHRS, CDR2 YFSETQ. Trimming at V came to 5 bases and at J to 1 base, leaving 3 bases not matched to a gene. The DNA for the CDR3 is TGCGCCAGCAGGGCTAGCGGGGTCCAAGAGACCCAGTACTTC. Amino acid sequence: CASRASGVQETQYF.

This sequence joins TRBV7-2 and TRBJ1-1; TRBD1 agrees at 7 bases. Germline V gene sequence: CDR1 SGHTA, CDR2 FQGNSA. This CDR3 contains 14 residues. The V and J ends lost 10 bases and 2 bases, in that order; junction bases with no gene match: 10. CDR3: CATVVGTANTEAFF. The CDR3 region has the DNA TGTGCCACCGTCGTAGGGACAGCTAACACTGAAGCTTTCTTT.